The present TCR beta chain was sequenced within a study of blood T cell repertoires in COVID-19. Only in-frame clones appear in the TCRdb table, and some are missing; sequencing was by immunoSEQ multiplex PCR. The table has around 280,000 clones, roughly 90% seen once. The receptor comes from a woman under 40 with COVID-19, enrolled during active disease. Sequenced input: peripheral blood.

DNA of the CDR3: TGTGCCATCAGTGAGTCGGCCGGGGAAAACACCATATATTTT. Translated: CAISESAGENTIYF. V and J are TRBV10-3 and TRBJ1-3; D uncertain. V was shortened by 0 bases and J by 6 bases, with 9 bases between the two germline ends. There are 14 residues in the CDR3. Germline assignment: CDR1 ENHRY and CDR2 SYGVKD.